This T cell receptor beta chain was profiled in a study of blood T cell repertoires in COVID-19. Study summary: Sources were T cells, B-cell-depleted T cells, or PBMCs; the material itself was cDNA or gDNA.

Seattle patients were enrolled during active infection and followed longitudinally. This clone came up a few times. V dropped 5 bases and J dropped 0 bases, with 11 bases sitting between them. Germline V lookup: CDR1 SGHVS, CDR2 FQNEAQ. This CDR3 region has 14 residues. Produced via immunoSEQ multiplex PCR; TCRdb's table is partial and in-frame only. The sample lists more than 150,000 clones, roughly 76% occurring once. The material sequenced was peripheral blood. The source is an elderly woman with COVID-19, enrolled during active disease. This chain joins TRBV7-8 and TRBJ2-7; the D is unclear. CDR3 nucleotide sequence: TGTGCCAGCAGCCGCCACTCGAGCTCCTACGAGCAGTACTTC. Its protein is CASSRHSSSYEQYF.